This TCR beta chain was observed in a study of T cell responses to AZD1222 COVID-19 vaccine. Study-wide results and limits: Repertoires were collected only later (after the peak T cell response had occurred). Nearly half of the spike-specific TCRs reportedly recognize variant regions that carry no mutations.

Sequencing was performed with immunoSEQ multiplex PCR; in TCRdb, only in-frame clones are kept and a portion is missing. Of 150,000 to 200,000 clones listed, roughly nine tenths are singletons. Turning to this clone: The antigen is unknown.

V was pared by 0 bases and J by 6 bases, with 10 bases between. The CDR3 spans 14 residues. Germline CDR1 is SGHRS and CDR2 is YFSETQ. The TCR was taken from an adult in good health. The chain has TRBV5-1 and TRBJ2-1, with D uncertain. Sequencing was performed on peripheral blood, taken on day 0 of AZD1222 vaccination. CDR3 sequence (DNA): TGCGCCAGCAGCTTGGTACCACCAAGCAATGAGCAGTTCTTC. Translation gives CASSLVPPSNEQFF.